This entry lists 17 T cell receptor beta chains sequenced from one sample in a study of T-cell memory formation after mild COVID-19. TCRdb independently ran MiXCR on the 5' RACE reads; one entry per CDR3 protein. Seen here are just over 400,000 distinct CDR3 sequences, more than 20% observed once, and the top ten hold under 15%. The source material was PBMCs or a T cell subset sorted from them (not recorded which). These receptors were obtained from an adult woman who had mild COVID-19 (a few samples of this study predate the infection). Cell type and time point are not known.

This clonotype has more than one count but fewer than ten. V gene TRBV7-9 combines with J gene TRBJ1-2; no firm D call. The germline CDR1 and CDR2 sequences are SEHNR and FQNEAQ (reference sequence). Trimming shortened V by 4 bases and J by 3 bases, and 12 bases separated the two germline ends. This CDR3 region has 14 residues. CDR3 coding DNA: TGTGCCAGCAGCTCCGGTATCGGAGACTATGGCTACACCTTC. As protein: CASSSGIGDYGYTF.

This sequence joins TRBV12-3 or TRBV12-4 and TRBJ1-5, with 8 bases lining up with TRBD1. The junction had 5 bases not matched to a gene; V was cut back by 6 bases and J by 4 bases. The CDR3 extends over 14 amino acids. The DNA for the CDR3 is TGTGCCAGCAGCTTACAGGGGGTAAATCAGCCCCAGCATTTT. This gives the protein CASSLQGVNQPQHF.

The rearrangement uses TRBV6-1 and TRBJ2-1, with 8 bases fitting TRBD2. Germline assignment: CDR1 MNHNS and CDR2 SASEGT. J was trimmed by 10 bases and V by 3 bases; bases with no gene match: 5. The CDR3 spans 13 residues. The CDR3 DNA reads TGTGCCAGCAGTGAGGGGACTAGTCCCGAGCAGTTCTTC. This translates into CASSEGTSPEQFF.

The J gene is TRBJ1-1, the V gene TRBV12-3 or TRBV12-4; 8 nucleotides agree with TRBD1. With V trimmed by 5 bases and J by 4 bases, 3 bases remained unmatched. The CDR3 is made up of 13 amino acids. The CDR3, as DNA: TGTGCCAGCAGTCGACAGGGGAGCACTGAAGCTTTCTTT. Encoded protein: CASSRQGSTEAFF.

Written as DNA, the CDR3 is TGTGCCAGCAGCGCTCCGGGCACAGGGTTGAGTTCACCCCTCCACTTT. Residues: CASSAPGTGLSSPLHF. This chain connects TRBV11-2 to TRBJ1-6, with TRBD1 as a possible D gene (6 bases). Between the trimmed V and J ends, which lost 5 bases and 9 bases, there was a span of 20 bases. CDR3 size: 16 residues. The germline CDR1 and CDR2 sequences are SGHAT and FQNNGV. The full variable domain, with the rest looked up from reference TRBV11-2 and TRBJ1-6, is EAGVAQSPRYKIIEKRQSVAFWCNPISGHATLYWYQQILGQGPKLLIQFQNNGVVDDSQLPKDRFSAERLKGVDSTLKIQPAKLEDSAVYLCASSAPGTGLSSPLHFGNGTRLTVT.

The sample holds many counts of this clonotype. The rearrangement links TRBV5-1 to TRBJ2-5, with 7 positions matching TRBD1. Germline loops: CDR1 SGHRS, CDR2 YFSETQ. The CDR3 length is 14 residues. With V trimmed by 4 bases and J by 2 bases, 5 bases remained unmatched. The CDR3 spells CASSPGQVQETQYF. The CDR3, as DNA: TGCGCCAGCAGCCCCGGACAGGTACAAGAGACCCAGTACTTC.

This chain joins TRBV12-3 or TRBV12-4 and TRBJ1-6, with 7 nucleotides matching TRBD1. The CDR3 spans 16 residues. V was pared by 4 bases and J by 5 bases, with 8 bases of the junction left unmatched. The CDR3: CASSSGGALNNSPLHF. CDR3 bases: TGTGCCAGCAGTTCAGGGGGGGCGTTAAATAATTCACCCCTCCACTTT.

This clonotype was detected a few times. The CDR3 sequence is CATSDRGGLAAGELFF. The CDR3 bases are TGTGCCACCAGTGACCGAGGGGGACTAGCTGCCGGGGAGCTGTTTTTT. This chain joins TRBV24-1 and TRBJ2-2; TRBD2 matches 9 bases. V shed 4 bases and J 6 bases; nucleotides not matched to a gene: 8. The CDR3 is made up of 16 amino acids. Per the germline V gene, CDR1 is KGHDR and CDR2 is SFDVKD.

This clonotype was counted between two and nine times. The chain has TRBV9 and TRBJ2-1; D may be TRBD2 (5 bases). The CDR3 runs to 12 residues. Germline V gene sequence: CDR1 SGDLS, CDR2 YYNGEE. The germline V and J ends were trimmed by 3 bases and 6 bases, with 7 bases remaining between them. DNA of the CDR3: TGTGCCAGCAGCGGGAGGCTCAATGAGCAGTTCTTC. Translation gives CASSGRLNEQFF.

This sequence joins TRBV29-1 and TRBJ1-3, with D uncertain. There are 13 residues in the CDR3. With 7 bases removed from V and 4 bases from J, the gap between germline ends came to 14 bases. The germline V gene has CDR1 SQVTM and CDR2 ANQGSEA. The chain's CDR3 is CSAVQGTGNTIYF. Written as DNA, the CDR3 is TGCAGCGCGGTACAAGGAACCGGAAACACCATATATTTT.

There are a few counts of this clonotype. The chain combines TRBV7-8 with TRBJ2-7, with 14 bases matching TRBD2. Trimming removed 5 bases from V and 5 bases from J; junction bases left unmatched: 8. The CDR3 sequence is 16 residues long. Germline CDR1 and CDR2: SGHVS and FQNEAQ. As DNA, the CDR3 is TGTGCCAGCAGCAGACTAGCGGGAGGGAGTAATCACGAGCAGTACTTC. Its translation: CASSRLAGGSNHEQYF.

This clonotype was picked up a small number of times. CDR3 residues: CSAGTGGAYGYTF. The DNA of the CDR3 is TGCAGTGCCGGGACAGGGGGCGCCTATGGCTACACCTTC. The chain has TRBV20-1 and TRBJ1-2, with 12 bases lining up with TRBD1. The CDR3 runs to 13 residues. Trimming took 6 bases from V and 4 from J; bases not matched to a gene: 3. Per the germline V gene, CDR1 is DFQATT and CDR2 is SNEGSKA (reference sequence).

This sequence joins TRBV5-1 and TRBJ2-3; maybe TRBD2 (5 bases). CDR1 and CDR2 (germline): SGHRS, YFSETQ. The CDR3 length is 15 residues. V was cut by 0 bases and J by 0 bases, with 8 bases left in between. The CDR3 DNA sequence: TGCGCCAGCAGCTTGGAGTTAGCGAGCACAGATACGCAGTATTTT. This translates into CASSLELASTDTQYF.

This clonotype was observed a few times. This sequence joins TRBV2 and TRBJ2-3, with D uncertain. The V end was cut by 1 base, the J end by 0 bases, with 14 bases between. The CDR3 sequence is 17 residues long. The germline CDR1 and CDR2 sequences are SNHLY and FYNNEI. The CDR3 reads CASSEVRTVPSTDTQYF. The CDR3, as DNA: TGTGCCAGCAGTGAAGTAAGAACAGTCCCTAGCACAGATACGCAGTATTTT.

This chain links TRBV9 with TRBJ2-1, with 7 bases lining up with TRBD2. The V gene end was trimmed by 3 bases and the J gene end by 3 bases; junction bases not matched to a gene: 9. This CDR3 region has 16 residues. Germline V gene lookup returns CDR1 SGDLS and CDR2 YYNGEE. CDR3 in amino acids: CASSAPSGPFYNEQFF. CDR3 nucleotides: TGTGCCAGCAGCGCCCCTAGCGGACCCTTCTACAATGAGCAGTTCTTC.

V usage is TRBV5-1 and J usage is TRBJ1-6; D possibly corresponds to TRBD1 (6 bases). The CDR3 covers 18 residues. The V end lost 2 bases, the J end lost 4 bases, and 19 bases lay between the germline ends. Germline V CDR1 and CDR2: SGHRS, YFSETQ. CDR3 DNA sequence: TGCGCCAGCAGCTTAACCGACAGGTCTACTGGTTATAATTCACCCCTCCACTTT. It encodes CASSLTDRSTGYNSPLHF.

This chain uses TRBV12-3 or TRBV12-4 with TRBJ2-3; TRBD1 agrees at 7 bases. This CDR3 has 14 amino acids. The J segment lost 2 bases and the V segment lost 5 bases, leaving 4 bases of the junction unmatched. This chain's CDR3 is CASSSRGTTDTQYF. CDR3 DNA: TGTGCCAGCAGTAGCAGGGGGACCACAGATACGCAGTATTTT.